The sequence of this TCR beta chain was determined in a study of shared clonotypes between healthy human individuals. The protocol was immunoSEQ multiplex PCR, while the TCRdb copy is restricted to in-frame clones and leaves out a portion. This sample has about 1.1 million clones, with 75% to 80% found just once. In the case of this clone: The antigen remains unidentified.

Germline loops: CDR1 GTSNPN, CDR2 SVGIG (reference sequence). The CDR3 has 14 amino acids. Germline trimming cut 0 bases from V and 2 bases from J; bases unmatched to any gene: 1. Study findings and constraints: Of the naive CD4 clonotypes, around 4.9% were shared across a few donors.

The sequencing input was memory CD4+ T cells from PBMCs. Documented subset: CD45RA-negative fraction. V is TRBV30 and J is TRBJ2-1, with TRBD2 matching 7 bases. This clonotype originated in a man between 18 and 35 years old in good health. Some clones in this sample may be carry-over from other donors' samples. The CDR3 DNA is TGTGCCTGGAGTGTCCTAGCGGCCTACAATGAGCAGTTCTTC. This translates into CAWSVLAAYNEQFF.